These 25 T cell receptor beta chains share one sample of origin, sequenced in a study of T cells in Graves' hyperthyroidism and ophthalmopathy. RNA transcripts gave rise to amplified TCR beta CDR3 regions. First-round RT-PCR targeting the TCR CDR3 was performed with the HTBI primer set. Each CDR3 protein gets one entry after TCRdb re-called the multiplex PCR reads with MiXCR. The data show hundreds of thousands of distinct CDR3 sequences, 15% to 20% seen once. Sequenced material: blood. The source is a middle-aged man with Graves' ophthalmopathy.

The V gene is TRBV24-1, the J gene TRBJ2-5, with 8 bases identical to TRBD2. This CDR3 contains 15 residues. Germline V lookup: CDR1 KGHDR, CDR2 SFDVKD. V trimming: 2 bases; J trimming: 4 bases; junction bases outside the gene matches: 5. This CDR3 reads CATSDSVGRGETQYF. DNA for the CDR3: TGTGCCACCAGTGATTCTGTCGGGAGGGGAGAGACCCAGTACTTC.

The chain couples TRBV19 to TRBJ2-4, with D possibly TRBD1 on 6 matching bases. The CDR3 sequence is 17 residues long. The germline V gene encodes CDR1 LNHDA and CDR2 SQIVND (reference sequence). V gave up 6 bases and J gave up 3 bases, with 21 bases separating them. The CDR3 loop is CASRPSLGQGIKNIQYF. Written as DNA, the CDR3 is TGTGCCAGTAGGCCCTCCTTGGGTCAGGGGATCAAAAACATTCAGTACTTC.

This chain links TRBV24-1 with TRBJ1-4, with TRBD1 matching over 8 bases. CDR1 is KGHDR, CDR2 SFDVKD, per germline. J lost 4 bases, V lost 9 bases, and 18 bases had no gene match. The CDR3 runs 18 residues. The CDR3 sequence is CATLSTRDRLSINEKLFF. The DNA for the CDR3 is TGTGCCACCCTATCTACCAGGGACAGGCTTTCTATTAATGAAAAACTGTTTTTT.

This clonotype occurred many times. The chain recombines TRBV2 with TRBJ2-7; D is perhaps TRBD2 (5 bases). Germline CDR1 SNHLY, CDR2 FYNNEI. The CDR3 extends over 15 amino acids. V lost 6 bases, J lost 1 base, and 16 bases lay in between. For the CDR3, the DNA is TGTGCCAGCAGGGTCGAGAGAGGGTTATCCTACGAGCAGTACTTC. It yields the protein CASRVERGLSYEQYF. Supplemented by reference TRBV2 and TRBJ2-7, the full variable domain reads EPEVTQTPSHQVTQMGQEVILRCVPISNHLYFYWYRQILGQKVEFLVSFYNNEISEKSEIFDDQFSVERPDGSNFTLKIRSTKLEDSAMYFCASRVERGLSYEQYFGPGTRLTVT.

A few counts support this clonotype. The chain carries TRBV20-1 and TRBJ2-1; 8 positions agree with TRBD1. There are 16 residues in the CDR3. CDR1 is DFQATT and CDR2 is SNEGSKA in the germline V gene (reference sequence). V trimming: 5 bases; J trimming: 3 bases; junction bases outside the gene matches: 12. In DNA form, the CDR3 reads TGCAGTGCTGGCACCCTCTCAGGGGGCGGCTACAATGAGCAGTTCTTC. This sequence encodes CSAGTLSGGGYNEQFF.

Many counts were recorded for this clonotype. V and J are TRBV18 and TRBJ1-1; a possible D gene is TRBD1 (5 bases). Trimming removed 3 bases from V and 0 bases from J, with 11 bases in between. The CDR3 consists of 15 residues. Germline assignment: CDR1 KGHSH and CDR2 LQKENI. The CDR3 loop is CASSPVGLMNTEAFF. In DNA form, the CDR3 reads TGTGCCAGCTCACCGGTGGGGCTCATGAACACTGAAGCTTTCTTT.

To note about this clonotype: Its ends do not fully match the called genes, so a read error is possible. The rearrangement joins TRBV6-2 or TRBV6-3 to TRBJ1-2; unclear D gene. Germline lookup yields CDR1 MNHEY and CDR2 SVGEGT. The CDR3 has 10 residues. CDR3 sequence: CAIYTNSYTF. The CDR3 nucleotides read TGCGCCATTTACACGAATAGCTACACCTTC.

This clonotype has ten or more counts. This chain joins TRBV10-3 and TRBJ2-7, with D unresolved. The CDR3 totals 12 residues. Trimming removed 4 bases at V and 1 base at J, with 5 bases between. Germline V gene data show CDR1 as ENHRY and CDR2 as SYGVKD. CDR3 in DNA: TGTGCCATCAGTGGCGTTTCCTACGAGCAGTACTTC. This sequence encodes CAISGVSYEQYF.

As regards this clonotype: The junction differs from germline at one of its ends, possibly a read error. The chain recombines TRBV6-1 with TRBJ2-5; D could derive from TRBD1 or TRBD2 (6 bases each). Germline V gene lookup returns CDR1 MNHNS and CDR2 SASEGT. This CDR3 region has 12 residues. The CDR3 spells CVSRGGQETQYF. CDR3 nucleotide sequence: TGTGTCAGCAGAGGGGGGCAAGAGACCCAGTACTTC.

For this clonotype: One base away lies a much larger clone, so this may be a sequencing read error. This chain connects TRBV28 to TRBJ2-7, with a weak D call TRBD2 (5 bases). The germline V gene encodes CDR1 MDHEN and CDR2 SYDVKM. The CDR3 has 11 residues. V was cut by 6 bases and J by 8 bases, with 11 bases left in between. The CDR3 DNA reads TGTGCCAGCAGCCTCACGGGGAAGCAGTACTTC. As protein: CASSLTGKQYF. Complete variable domain (other parts from reference TRBV28 and TRBJ2-7): DVKVTQSSRYLVKRTGEKVFLECVQDMDHENMFWYRQDPGLGLRLIYFSYDVKMKEKGDIPEGYSVSREKKERFSLILESASTNQTSMYLCASSLTGKQYFGPGTRLTVT.

The chain carries TRBV5-1 and TRBJ2-4; 8 bases map to TRBD2. This CDR3 has 16 amino acids. After removal of 4 bases from V and 1 base from J, the junction contained 7 bases not matched to a gene. Germline CDR1 SGHRS, CDR2 YFSETQ. The CDR3 loop is CASSLPGGVAKNIQYF. For the CDR3, the DNA is TGCGCCAGCAGCCTCCCGGGAGGGGTGGCCAAAAACATTCAGTACTTC.

This clonotype occurred a few times. The chain carries TRBV6-5 and TRBJ1-2; perhaps TRBD1 as D (5 bases). Germline V CDR1 and CDR2: MNHEY, SVGAGI. The germline V and J ends were trimmed by 2 bases and 8 bases, with 15 bases remaining between them. The CDR3 is made up of 14 amino acids. The CDR3 DNA is TGTGCCAGCAGTTACACATCCGGGGACGTAGGCTACACCTTC. Its translation: CASSYTSGDVGYTF.

The chain joins TRBV20-1 to TRBJ1-1; TRBD1 is a possible D gene (5 bases). V was trimmed by 1 base and J by 7 bases, leaving 19 bases between them. The CDR3 has 15 amino acids. In germline, CDR1 is DFQATT, CDR2 SNEGSKA (reference sequence). The CDR3 sequence: CSARVLGGEDGEAFF. Here the CDR3 DNA reads TGCAGTGCTAGAGTCTTGGGAGGGGAGGATGGTGAAGCTTTCTTT.

The V gene is TRBV2, the J gene TRBJ1-3; D not certain. CDR1 SNHLY and CDR2 FYNNEI come from the germline V gene. The CDR3 has 14 residues. Deletions cut 3 bases from V and 0 bases from J, with 6 bases between. CDR3 coding DNA: TGTGCCAGCAGTGATGGACTCTCTGGAAACACCATATATTTT. Protein sequence: CASSDGLSGNTIYF. Looking up the rest from reference TRBV2 and TRBJ1-3 gives the full variable domain: EPEVTQTPSHQVTQMGQEVILRCVPISNHLYFYWYRQILGQKVEFLVSFYNNEISEKSEIFDDQFSVERPDGSNFTLKIRSTKLEDSAMYFCASSDGLSGNTIYFGEGSWLTVV.

This chain connects TRBV4-3 to TRBJ2-7; D gene uncertain. The CDR3 has 14 residues. The germline gives CDR1 LGHNA, CDR2 YSLEER. Trimming cost V 1 base and J 2 bases, with 9 bases left between them. CDR3 region: CASSQGGPTYEQYF. CDR3 DNA sequence: TGCGCCAGCAGCCAAGGTGGCCCGACCTACGAGCAGTACTTC.

The rearrangement links TRBV24-1 to TRBJ1-2; D ambiguous. V lost 2 bases to trimming and J lost 4 bases, with 7 bases between them. Per the germline V gene, CDR1 is KGHDR and CDR2 is SFDVKD. The CDR3 covers 13 residues. The CDR3 loop reads CATSDYYGYGYTF. CDR3 coding DNA: TGTGCCACCAGTGATTACTACGGCTATGGCTACACCTTC.

The table lists this clonotype with many counts. The V and J genes are TRBV2 and TRBJ2-1, with TRBD1 matching 9 bases. The CDR3 loop spans 15 amino acids. Trimming cost V 5 bases and J 1 base; bases outside gene matches: 3. From germline, CDR1 is SNHLY and CDR2 FYNNEI. CDR3 nucleotide sequence: TGTGCCAGCAGTCGGGACAGGGAATCCTACAATGAGCAGTTCTTC. Translated: CASSRDRESYNEQFF. Based on the CDR3 plus reference TRBV2 and TRBJ2-1, the full variable domain is EPEVTQTPSHQVTQMGQEVILRCVPISNHLYFYWYRQILGQKVEFLVSFYNNEISEKSEIFDDQFSVERPDGSNFTLKIRSTKLEDSAMYFCASSRDRESYNEQFFGPGTRLTVL.

The chain is built from TRBV6-2 or TRBV6-3 and TRBJ1-2; the match to TRBD1 covers 12 bases. The V gene's germline CDR1 is MNHEY and CDR2 SVGEGT. The junction had 4 bases not matched to a gene; V was cut back by 5 bases and J by 3 bases. CDR3 size: 15 residues. DNA for the CDR3: TGTGCCAGCAGTGTGGGACAGGGGGCTGACTATGGCTACACCTTC. This sequence encodes CASSVGQGADYGYTF.

This clonotype appeared many times. As DNA, the CDR3 is TGTGCCAGCAGTTTACCCGGTTTGGGCAATCGGGAGACCCAGTACTTC. It codes for CASSLPGLGNRETQYF. The V and J genes are TRBV28 and TRBJ2-5; D is undetermined. The CDR3 runs 16 residues. V gave up 2 bases and J gave up 5 bases, with 18 bases separating them. The germline V gene has CDR1 MDHEN and CDR2 SYDVKM. The full variable domain, its missing parts supplied by reference TRBV28 and TRBJ2-5, is DVKVTQSSRYLVKRTGEKVFLECVQDMDHENMFWYRQDPGLGLRLIYFSYDVKMKEKGDIPEGYSVSREKKERFSLILESASTNQTSMYLCASSLPGLGNRETQYFGPGTRLLVL.

This clonotype was counted many times. The V call is TRBV7-2, the J call TRBJ2-1, with 14 bases matching TRBD2. With V trimmed by 5 bases and J by 6 bases, 6 bases remained unmatched. CDR1 and CDR2 from the germline V gene are SGHTA and FQGNSA. The CDR3 spans 16 residues. The CDR3 loop is CASSPSGLAGANEQFF. The CDR3 DNA follows: TGTGCCAGCAGCCCTTCGGGACTAGCGGGAGCCAATGAGCAGTTCTTC. Full variable domain (rest looked up from reference TRBV7-2 and TRBJ2-1): GAGVSQSPSNKVTEKGKDVELRCDPISGHTALYWYRQSLGQGLEFLIYFQGNSAPDKSGLPSDRFSAERTGGSVSTLTIQRTQQEDSAVYLCASSPSGLAGANEQFFGPGTRLTVL.

V is TRBV3-1 and J is TRBJ2-2; no firm D call. V lost 4 bases, J lost 4 bases, and 7 bases lay in between. Germline values: CDR1 LGHDT, CDR2 YNNKEL (reference sequence). This CDR3 has 13 residues. Here the CDR3 DNA reads TGTGCCAGCAGCCGGCTTACCACCGGGGAGCTGTTTTTT. Translation: CASSRLTTGELFF.

This clonotype was recorded a few times. The chain couples TRBV29-1 to TRBJ2-3; D is perhaps TRBD2 (5 bases). Germline assignment: CDR1 SQVTM and CDR2 ANQGSEA. V shed 0 bases and J shed 2 bases, with 21 bases lying between them. This CDR3 comprises 18 residues. The CDR3 nucleotides are TGCAGCGTTGAAGATCCATCGTCTCGAGCGGTGAACACAGATACGCAGTATTTT. This translates into CSVEDPSSRAVNTDTQYF.

The V call is TRBV30, the J call TRBJ2-6; D unclear. The CDR3 extends over 12 amino acids. The V and J ends lost 5 bases and 4 bases respectively, with 6 bases between them. Germline CDR1 reads GTSNPN; CDR2 reads SVGIG (reference sequence). The CDR3 is CAWGMGANVLTF. The CDR3 DNA reads TGTGCCTGGGGAATGGGGGCCAACGTCCTGACTTTC.

As for this clonotype: A much more abundant neighbour one base away suggests this may be a read error. The chain combines TRBV28 with TRBJ1-1; 8 bases are shared with TRBD1. V dropped 5 bases and J dropped 7; count of bases not matched to a gene: 6. This CDR3 comprises 13 residues. Germline CDR1 MDHEN, CDR2 SYDVKM. CDR3 protein: CASSHLDRGEAFF. In DNA, the CDR3 is TGTGCCAGCAGTCACCTTGACAGGGGTGAAGCTTTCTTT.

The chain is built from TRBV30 and TRBJ1-6, with D unclear. This CDR3 has 14 amino acids. The V gene lost 3 bases and the J gene lost 7 bases, with 13 bases spanning the gap. Germline CDR1 is GTSNPN and CDR2 is SVGIG (reference sequence). The CDR3 bases are TGTGCCTGGAGAGAGAACTACAGCAATTCACCCCTCCACTTT. This codes for CAWRENYSNSPLHF.